This T cell receptor beta chain comes out of a study of T cell responses to AZD1222 COVID-19 vaccine. Whole-study context: Second doses that came at about 4 or about 12 weeks were put together. Study-wide results and limits: The study identified only a handful of AZD1222 recipients as seropositive at baseline.

Trimming cost V 8 bases and J 0 bases, with 19 bases left between them. CDR1 is LNHDA, CDR2 SQIVND, per germline (reference sequence). The CDR3 length is 17 residues. This clone is a singleton in its sample. Its antigen remains unidentified. TCRdb's table, derived via immunoSEQ multiplex PCR, lists solely in-frame clones and lacks some. The repertoire includes 95,000 to 150,000 clones, roughly 87% of them detected once, and roughly 10% sits in the top ten. This sequence was found in an adult in good health. This chain joins TRBV19 and TRBJ2-2; D might be TRBD2 (7 bases). Sequenced here: peripheral blood, sampled on day 0 of AZD1222 vaccination. Here the CDR3 DNA reads TGTGCCAGTGTCCCAGGGGAGGGGGTTGCGAACACCGGGGAGCTGTTTTTT. Protein product: CASVPGEGVANTGELFF.